The 21 T cell receptor beta chains listed next were all sequenced from one sample in a study of cytomegalovirus exposure and HLA in healthy donors. The PCR contained 60 Vbeta and 13 Jbeta primers. Sequencing was performed with immunoSEQ multiplex PCR; in TCRdb, only in-frame clones are kept and a portion is missing. The sample includes about 190,000 clones, 86% seen only once; the top ten take around 0.3%. Sequencing input: PBMCs. The source of these receptors is a woman aged 25 to 39 in good health and CMV-seronegative.

J is TRBJ1-1 and V is TRBV10-3, with a weak D call TRBD1 (5 bases). This CDR3 has 13 residues. Germline assignment: CDR1 ENHRY and CDR2 SYGVKD. With 3 bases removed from V and 5 bases from J, the gap between germline ends came to 10 bases. This CDR3 is CAISDSKGTEAFF. CDR3 nucleotide sequence: TGTGCCATCAGTGATTCAAAGGGGACTGAAGCTTTCTTT.

This clone has a single count. V usage is TRBV19 and J usage is TRBJ2-1; D not resolved. The germline V gene encodes CDR1 LNHDA and CDR2 SQIVND (reference sequence). CDR3 length: 15 amino acids. The V gene lost 3 bases and the J gene lost 0 bases, with 9 bases spanning the gap. The CDR3 coding sequence is TGTGCCAGTAGTATTGAGGTGAACTCCTACAATGAGCAGTTCTTC. This gives the protein CASSIEVNSYNEQFF.

This sequence joins TRBV5-5 and TRBJ2-6, with 7 bases matching TRBD1. Germline CDR1 reads SGHKS; CDR2 reads YYEKEE (reference sequence). Germline trimming cut 4 bases from V and 0 bases from J; bases unmatched to any gene: 10. The CDR3 is made up of 18 amino acids. The CDR3 loop is CASSPSQGFYSGANVLTF. In DNA form, the CDR3 reads TGTGCCAGCAGCCCTTCACAGGGGTTCTACTCTGGGGCCAACGTCCTGACTTTC.

The rearrangement uses TRBV9 and TRBJ2-7; TRBD2 might be the D (5 bases). Trimming cost V 4 bases and J 5 bases, with 16 bases left between them. Germline CDR1 and CDR2: SGDLS and YYNGEE. The CDR3 spans 14 residues. As DNA, the CDR3 is TGTGCCAGCAGCCCCAGACGGGGTCCCGACGAGCAGTACTTC. This sequence encodes CASSPRRGPDEQYF.

This chain uses TRBV5-4 with TRBJ2-2, with 12 bases matching TRBD2. The CDR3 has 15 residues. Trimming removed 2 bases from V and 6 bases from J; junction bases left unmatched: 2. Germline assignment: CDR1 SGHNT and CDR2 YYREEE (reference sequence). CDR3 loop: CASSLRLAGAGELFF. The CDR3 bases are TGTGCCAGCAGCTTAAGACTAGCGGGAGCCGGGGAGCTGTTTTTT.

Turning to this clone: Sequence at one end of the junction differs from germline and may be a read error. The chain uses TRBV5-1 and TRBJ2-5; 8 nucleotides align to TRBD2. Per germline, CDR1 SGHRS and CDR2 YFSETQ. There are 15 residues in the CDR3. This CDR3 reads CASNLGSGNQETQYF. In nucleotides, the CDR3 is TGCGCCAGCAACTTGGGTAGCGGGAACCAAGAGACCCAGTACTTC. The whole variable domain, filled in from reference TRBV5-1 and TRBJ2-5, reads KAGVTQTPRYLIKTRGQQVTLSCSPISGHRSVSWYQQTPGQGLQFLFEYFSETQRNKGNFPGRFSGRQFSNSRSEMNVSTLELGDSALYLCASNLGSGNQETQYFGPGTRLLVL.

V usage is TRBV4-2 and J usage is TRBJ2-5; 7 positions match TRBD2. The CDR3 contains 17 residues. Germline CDR1 reads LGHNA; CDR2 reads YNFKEQ. The V gene end was trimmed by 0 bases and the J gene end by 5 bases; junction bases not matched to a gene: 12. The CDR3 protein is CASSQDWASGSWETQYF. CDR3 DNA: TGTGCCAGCAGCCAAGATTGGGCTAGCGGTAGTTGGGAGACCCAGTACTTC.

The chain couples TRBV2 to TRBJ2-5; D may be TRBD2 (5 bases). CDR3 size: 13 residues. Trimming pared 1 base from V and 9 bases from J, leaving 12 bases between. Per the germline V gene, CDR1 is SNHLY and CDR2 is FYNNEI. The CDR3 DNA reads as TGTGCCAGCAGTGAAGAGGGCTCCGGGGCCCAGTACTTC. Residues: CASSEEGSGAQYF.

The chain carries TRBV2 and TRBJ1-1; D uncertain. V was trimmed by 10 bases and J by 6 bases, leaving 21 bases between them. CDR1 and CDR2 (germline): SNHLY, FYNNEI. This CDR3 spans 14 amino acids. For the CDR3, the DNA is TGTGCCACCGGGGTTGGGAATCTGAAACCTGAAGCTTTCTTT. Translated, it gives CATGVGNLKPEAFF.

This chain connects TRBV6-5 to TRBJ2-1, with D perhaps matching TRBD2 (5 bases). This CDR3 has 15 residues. The V gene's germline CDR1 is MNHEY and CDR2 SVGAGI. V gave up 6 bases and J gave up 0 bases, with 12 bases separating them. CDR3 loop: CASSQTRNSYNEQFF. CDR3 nucleotides: TGTGCCAGCAGCCAAACTAGGAACTCCTACAATGAGCAGTTCTTC.

The rearrangement uses TRBV19 and TRBJ2-3; TRBD2 matches 12 bases. There are 15 residues in the CDR3. CDR1 and CDR2 from the germline V gene are LNHDA and SQIVND (reference sequence). J was trimmed by 6 bases and V by 4 bases; bases with no gene match: 5. DNA for the CDR3: TGTGCCAGTAGTACGTGGACTAGCGGGATGGATACGCAGTATTTT. The encoded protein is CASSTWTSGMDTQYF.

This sequence joins TRBV2 and TRBJ1-4; D unclear. The CDR3 consists of 13 residues. Germline assignment: CDR1 SNHLY and CDR2 FYNNEI. Between the trimmed V and J ends, which lost 2 bases and 7 bases, there was a span of 8 bases. CDR3 protein: CASSELEGEKLFF. As DNA, the CDR3 is TGTGCCAGCAGTGAATTGGAGGGTGAAAAACTGTTTTTT.

The chain joins TRBV9 to TRBJ2-2; TRBD1 matches 7 bases. Germline V lookup: CDR1 SGDLS, CDR2 YYNGEE. CDR3 length: 16 residues. V trimming: 4 bases; J trimming: 2 bases; junction bases outside the gene matches: 8. CDR3 residues: CASSSLTGINTGELFF. CDR3 nucleotide sequence: TGTGCCAGCAGCTCCTTGACAGGGATTAACACCGGGGAGCTGTTTTTT.

The chain links TRBV29-1 to TRBJ2-1; 8 nucleotides agree with TRBD1. The CDR3 has 13 residues. CDR1 and CDR2 from the germline V gene are SQVTM and ANQGSEA. V shed 6 bases and J 6 bases; nucleotides not matched to a gene: 7. The CDR3: CSVGGQGRNEQFF. For the CDR3, the DNA is TGCAGCGTCGGTGGACAGGGTCGCAATGAGCAGTTCTTC.

The V call is TRBV10-3, the J call TRBJ1-1; 7 bases are shared with TRBD1. J was trimmed by 0 bases and V by 5 bases; bases with no gene match: 12. The CDR3 has 17 amino acids. Germline V gene lookup returns CDR1 ENHRY and CDR2 SYGVKD. CDR3 protein: CAISRGYRGALNTEAFF. Here the CDR3 DNA reads TGTGCCATCAGTCGGGGGTACAGGGGCGCTCTGAACACTGAAGCTTTCTTT.

The chain recombines TRBV27 with TRBJ2-3, with 11 bases matching TRBD2. Germline assignment: CDR1 MNHEY and CDR2 SMNVEV (reference sequence). There are 19 residues in the CDR3. V dropped 6 bases and J dropped 1; count of bases not matched to a gene: 15. CDR3 sequence reads: CASRQNPLAGGPGTDTQYF. CDR3 in DNA: TGTGCCAGCAGACAAAATCCCTTAGCGGGAGGGCCGGGCACAGATACGCAGTATTTT.

This clone was counted between two and nine times. The chain links TRBV6-5 to TRBJ1-1; a possible D gene is TRBD1 (5 bases). V was pared by 2 bases and J by 6 bases, with 7 bases between. CDR1 and CDR2 from the germline V gene are MNHEY and SVGAGI. This CDR3 spans 12 amino acids. This chain's CDR3 is CASSYGGAEAFF. CDR3 nucleotide sequence: TGTGCCAGCAGTTACGGGGGGGCTGAAGCTTTCTTT.

The V and J genes are TRBV19 and TRBJ2-1, with D tentatively TRBD2 (5 bases). Germline CDR1 and CDR2: LNHDA and SQIVND (reference sequence). CDR3 length: 15 residues. With 6 bases removed from V and 5 bases from J, the gap between germline ends came to 17 bases. This CDR3 is CASSPLATTNNEQFF. For the CDR3, the DNA is TGTGCCAGTAGCCCCCTAGCAACTACTAACAATGAGCAGTTCTTC.

The chain couples TRBV28 to TRBJ2-1, with TRBD2 matching 7 bases. V shed 7 bases and J 0 bases; nucleotides not matched to a gene: 18. CDR3 size: 19 residues. Germline values: CDR1 MDHEN, CDR2 SYDVKM. The DNA of the CDR3 is TGTGCCAGCACCCCAGCGGGACCCACTTCTTTTAGCTCCTACAATGAGCAGTTCTTC. Amino acid sequence: CASTPAGPTSFSSYNEQFF. Complete variable domain (other parts from reference TRBV28 and TRBJ2-1): DVKVTQSSRYLVKRTGEKVFLECVQDMDHENMFWYRQDPGLGLRLIYFSYDVKMKEKGDIPEGYSVSREKKERFSLILESASTNQTSMYLCASTPAGPTSFSSYNEQFFGPGTRLTVL.

V is TRBV2 and J is TRBJ2-2; the match to TRBD2 covers 14 bases. Germline V gives CDR1 SNHLY, CDR2 FYNNEI. V was clipped by 6 bases and J by 4 bases; unmatched bases: 7. The CDR3 covers 17 residues. CDR3 sequence reads: CASRRLAGGMGTGELFF. The CDR3 nucleotides read TGTGCCAGCAGAAGACTAGCGGGAGGGATGGGCACCGGGGAGCTGTTTTTT. Full variable domain (remainder filled in from reference TRBV2 and TRBJ2-2): EPEVTQTPSHQVTQMGQEVILRCVPISNHLYFYWYRQILGQKVEFLVSFYNNEISEKSEIFDDQFSVERPDGSNFTLKIRSTKLEDSAMYFCASRRLAGGMGTGELFFGEGSRLTVL.

The V gene is TRBV5-1, the J gene TRBJ1-4; D is uncertain. The CDR3 length is 15 residues. Germline V gene sequence: CDR1 SGHRS, CDR2 YFSETQ. The V gene lost 5 bases and the J gene lost 0 bases, with 11 bases spanning the gap. The DNA for the CDR3 is TGCGCCAGCAGGCGGGATCCTTCAACTAATGAAAAACTGTTTTTT. Encoded protein: CASRRDPSTNEKLFF.